Listed below are T cell receptor beta chains from one sample, sequenced in a study of cytomegalovirus exposure and HLA in healthy donors. TCRdb's copy holds only in-frame clones and misses some; the assay was immunoSEQ multiplex PCR. The sample contains more than 90,000 clones, approximately 80% of which appear only once. Source material: PBMCs. The receptors were sampled from a woman aged 60-75 years in good health and CMV-seronegative. Each CDR3 is given with its conserved first and last residue. The D gene is left open where the match is weak.

TRBJ2-3,TRBD2,TRBV7-6,CASSPRTSGGPHSDTQYF
TRBJ1-2,NA,TRBV9,CASSTSPRSNYGYTF
TRBJ2-5,TRBD2,TRBV4-3,CASSQAPGLAGHQGQETQYF
TRBJ2-7,TRBD1,TRBV7-2,CASSPSRDSSYEQYF
TRBJ1-2,NA,TRBV9,CASSGLQGWEGYTF
TRBJ1-4,NA,TRBV15,CATSRGLPEKLFF
TRBJ2-3,TRBD2,TRBV30,CAWTQLAGITDTQYF
TRBJ2-1,TRBD1,TRBV5-1,CASSEGQEILPQFF
TRBJ2-7,NA,TRBV7-9,CASSDSSYEQYF
TRBJ1-2,NA,TRBV7-2,CASSLGGADAF
TRBJ1-2,NA,TRBV6-5,CACTRAAYNYGYTF
TRBJ1-4,TRBD1,TRBV30,CAWSSRGPDEKLFF
TRBJ2-5,TRBD2,TRBV5-4,CASSTLTGGLAGETQYF
TRBJ2-7,NA,TRBV18,CASSPGDEQYF
TRBJ2-7,NA,TRBV6-6,CASSYIGLPTGEQYF
TRBJ2-2,TRBD1,TRBV6-5,CASSYWGQGAGGELFF
TRBJ1-2,NA,TRBV29-1,CSVEAGTTNYGYTF
TRBJ2-5,NA,TRBV6-1,CASSDRQETQYF
TRBJ2-2,TRBD1,TRBV5-1,CASSSQGADTGELFF
TRBJ2-5,TRBD2,TRBV4-3,CASSQVASGRFQETQYF
TRBJ1-5,NA,TRBV28,CASRSGLGQPQHF
TRBJ2-7,TRBD1,TRBV25-1,CASSGQGFYEQYF
TRBJ2-3,NA,TRBV7-9,CASSLSTDTQYF
TRBJ2-6,TRBD1,TRBV29-1,CSVGQGVGANVLTF
TRBJ1-2,NA,TRBV14,CASSQVPGAGGYTF
TRBJ1-1,TRBD1,TRBV6-1,CASSGTGGNTEAFF
TRBJ1-1,NA,TRBV7-2,CASSPLSHTEAFF
TRBJ1-2,NA,TRBV4-3,CASSPLPDSSSGYTF
TRBJ2-5,NA,TRBV7-6,CASSPRRLGVGQETQYF
TRBJ1-1,NA,TRBV7-2,CASSRDINTEAFF
TRBJ1-5,NA,TRBV7-2,CASSSGTSNQPQHF
TRBJ2-4,NA,TRBV20-1,CSAMAENIQYF
TRBJ1-1,TRBD1,TRBV10-3,CAISEGGTANTEAFF
TRBJ1-1,NA,TRBV30,CASKTSTEAFF
TRBJ2-1,NA,TRBV5-1,CASSLTPQGSLANNEQFF
TRBJ2-7,NA,TRBV5-1,CASSQGGSYEQYF
TRBJ1-2,TRBD1,TRBV10-2,CASSDTRRDRRKLNTF
TRBJ2-1,TRBD2,TRBV28,CASSFLGLAGLYNEQFF
TRBJ1-1,TRBD1,TRBV28,CASRAGGRETEAFF
TRBJ1-2,TRBD1,TRBV27,CASSMGQGAPGYTF
TRBJ1-1,NA,TRBV6-4,CASRQNYNTEAFF
TRBJ1-5,TRBD1,TRBV27,CASSALGTGFNPQHF
TRBJ2-1,NA,TRBV13,CASSLVGRYNEQFF
TRBJ2-5,NA,TRBV27,CASSHGQQETQYF
TRBJ1-1,TRBD1,TRBV2,CASSAQGGYTEAFF
TRBJ2-6,NA,TRBV5-1,CASRDIPISGANVLTF
TRBJ1-2,NA,TRBV29-1,CSVEDGGTPTYGYTF
TRBJ1-2,TRBD1,TRBV19,CASEDRAHYGYTF
TRBJ1-2,TRBD1,TRBV28,CASSGTGPYGYTF
TRBJ2-5,TRBD2,TRBV5-1,CASSPLAGGSGLETQYF
TRBJ2-1,NA,TRBV27,CASSYRARSSYNEQFF
TRBJ1-1,NA,TRBV2,CASRPGITEAFF
TRBJ1-2,NA,TRBV14,CASSQVSTGNYGYTF